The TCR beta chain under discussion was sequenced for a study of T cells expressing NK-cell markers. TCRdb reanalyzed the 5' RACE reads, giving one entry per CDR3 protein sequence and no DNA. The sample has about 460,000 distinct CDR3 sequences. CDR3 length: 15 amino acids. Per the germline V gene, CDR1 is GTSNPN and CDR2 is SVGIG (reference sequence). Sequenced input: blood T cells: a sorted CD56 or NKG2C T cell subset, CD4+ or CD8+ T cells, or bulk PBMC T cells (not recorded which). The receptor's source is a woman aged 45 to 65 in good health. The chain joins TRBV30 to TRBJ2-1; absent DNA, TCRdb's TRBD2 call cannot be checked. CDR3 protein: CAWSGRAGGWDEQFF.